These 11 T cell receptor beta chains share one sample of origin, sequenced in a study of cytomegalovirus exposure and HLA in healthy donors. Amplification used 60 Vbeta primers and 13 Jbeta primers. Repertoires were generated with immunoSEQ multiplex PCR, while TCRdb's copy carries only in-frame clones and drops some. The data contain 150,000 or so clones, roughly 80% of them singletons. The source material was PBMCs. Every receptor here comes from a woman between 35 and 50 years old in good health and CMV-seronegative.

The rearrangement links TRBV6-5 to TRBJ2-7; the match to TRBD1 covers 8 bases. Trimming at V came to 1 base and at J to 4 bases, leaving 3 bases not matched to a gene. Germline V gene sequence: CDR1 MNHEY, CDR2 SVGAGI. This CDR3 has 14 residues. The CDR3 nucleotides read TGTGCCAGCAGTTACTACCACAGGGGGTACGAGCAGTACTTC. It yields the protein CASSYYHRGYEQYF.

The gene calls are TRBV5-3 and TRBJ2-7; 10 positions match TRBD1. TRBV5-3 is an ORF for which the function is uncertain. V lost 0 bases, J lost 6 bases, and 9 bases stayed unmatched. The CDR3 is 16 residues long. The CDR3 bases are TGTGCCAGAAGCTTGGTGGGACAGGGGAAAGGATGCGAGCAGTACTTC. The encoded protein is CARSLVGQGKGCEQYF.

The genes are TRBV18 and TRBJ1-3; D is possibly TRBD1 (6 bases). CDR1 and CDR2 (germline): KGHSH, LQKENI. V gave up 2 bases and J gave up 4 bases, with 12 bases separating them. The CDR3 runs to 15 residues. The chain's CDR3 is CASSPSGTSGNTIYF. CDR3 coding DNA: TGTGCCAGCTCACCATCTGGGACATCCGGAAACACCATATATTTT.

As for this clone: The sample holds other DNA sequences that translate to the same CDR3. This sequence joins TRBV5-1 and TRBJ2-3; 13 bases align to TRBD2. Germline values: CDR1 SGHRS, CDR2 YFSETQ. The V gene end was trimmed by 3 bases and the J gene end by 3 bases; junction bases not matched to a gene: 4. The CDR3 is made up of 16 amino acids. The CDR3 coding sequence is TGCGCCAGCAGCTCCCGACTAGCGGGGGGTACAGATACGCAGTATTTT. Its protein product is CASSSRLAGGTDTQYF.

V and J are TRBV30 and TRBJ1-3; perhaps TRBD1 as D (6 bases). The CDR3 has 11 residues. Germline-derived CDR1 and CDR2 are GTSNPN and SVGIG (reference sequence). The CDR3 here is CGTGTGNTIYF. The CDR3 DNA reads as TGTGGCACGGGGACAGGAAACACCATATATTTT.

V and J are TRBV7-9 and TRBJ2-3; 16 bases are shared with TRBD2. The CDR3 loop spans 17 amino acids. After removal of 5 bases from V and 4 bases from J, the junction contained 6 bases not matched to a gene. Germline-derived CDR1 and CDR2 are SEHNR and FQNEAQ (reference sequence). CDR3 loop: CASSPGLAGGLADTQYF. The CDR3 DNA reads as TGTGCCAGCAGCCCGGGACTAGCGGGGGGGCTGGCAGATACGCAGTATTTT.

This clone has only a few counts. The gene calls are TRBV6-5 and TRBJ2-3, with 9 bases matching TRBD2. This CDR3 has 15 amino acids. Germline V gene data show CDR1 as MNHEY and CDR2 as SVGAGI. Germline trimming cut 5 bases from V and 2 bases from J; bases unmatched to any gene: 5. The CDR3 DNA follows: TGTGCCAGCAGTACTATAGCGGGGGACACAGATACGCAGTATTTT. Translated, it gives CASSTIAGDTDTQYF.

The gene calls are TRBV18 and TRBJ2-7; D is perhaps TRBD1 (6 bases). Germline V gene lookup returns CDR1 KGHSH and CDR2 LQKENI. The CDR3 loop spans 16 amino acids. V lost 3 bases, J lost 0 bases, and 15 bases lay in between. CDR3 coding DNA: TGTGCCAGCTCACCTCCGCAGGGGCTAAGCTCCTACGAGCAGTACTTC. Translation gives CASSPPQGLSSYEQYF.

The chain recombines TRBV5-4 with TRBJ2-3; 11 nucleotides match TRBD2. CDR1 SGHNT and CDR2 YYREEE come from the germline V gene (reference sequence). Trimming removed 0 bases from V and 0 bases from J; junction bases left unmatched: 3. This CDR3 is built from 17 residues. The chain's CDR3 is CASSLVRTSGSTDTQYF. CDR3 sequence (DNA): TGTGCCAGCAGCTTGGTTCGGACTAGCGGGAGCACAGATACGCAGTATTTT. Drawing the rest from reference TRBV5-4 and TRBJ2-3, the complete variable domain is ETGVTQSPTHLIKTRGQQVTLRCSSQSGHNTVSWYQQALGQGPQFIFQYYREEENGRGNFPPRFSGLQFPNYSSELNVNALELDDSALYLCASSLVRTSGSTDTQYFGPGTRLTVL.

The chain employs TRBV18 and TRBJ2-7, with TRBD1 identical over 10 bases. This CDR3 spans 14 amino acids. The V gene end was trimmed by 6 bases and the J gene end by 5 bases; junction bases not matched to a gene: 7. In germline, CDR1 is KGHSH, CDR2 LQKENI. The CDR3, as DNA: TGTGCCAGCTCCCACGGGGACAGGGGAAACGAGCAGTACTTC. It translates to CASSHGDRGNEQYF.

This clone was seen just once. The chain joins TRBV11-3 to TRBJ2-5; D remains ambiguous. The CDR3 sequence is 12 residues long. Germline V gives CDR1 SGHNT, CDR2 YENEEA. Trimming removed 5 bases from V and 4 bases from J, with 8 bases in between. CDR3 region: CASSQRGETQYF. In DNA, the CDR3 is TGTGCCAGCAGCCAGAGAGGAGAGACCCAGTACTTC.